This T cell receptor beta chain is from a study of T cells in Graves' hyperthyroidism and ophthalmopathy. Study-level background: Once the initial diagnosis was made, peripheral blood was obtained before any treatment.

Uncontrolled infection, other autoimmune disease, pregnancy or lactation disqualified patients from enrolment. Fresh peripheral blood, more than 8 ml of it, supplied the PBMCs. Ten or more counts support this clonotype. Its target is not known. There were TCR beta CDR3 regions amplified from RNA transcripts. During a first-round RT-PCR of the TCR CDR3, the HTBI primer set was used. TCRdb reanalysed the multiplex PCR reads using MiXCR and keeps one entry per CDR3 protein. The sample shows approximately 870,000 distinct CDR3 sequences, over 35% of them seen only once. General study results and limits: Progression to ophthalmopathy was predicted a median of roughly 6.5 months early.

The sequencing input was blood. This TCR was recovered from a man between 18 and 35 years old with Graves' hyperthyroidism.

The CDR3 is CATSDPSGTTPYEQYF. The DNA for the CDR3 is TGTGCCACCAGTGACCCTAGCGGGACTACACCCTACGAGCAGTACTTC. This chain connects TRBV24-1 to TRBJ2-7, with 9 positions matching TRBD2. Germline CDR1 reads KGHDR; CDR2 reads SFDVKD. The CDR3 runs 16 residues. Unmatched junction bases numbered 8, after V lost 4 bases and J lost 2 bases.